A selection of T cell receptor beta chains follows, all from one sample in a study of identical twins. Via MiXCR, TCRdb re-called the 5' RACE reads, giving one row per CDR3 protein. The profile shows fewer than 550,000 distinct CDR3 sequences, 13% to 15% of them singletons. This same sample was also taken into another study, of yellow fever vaccine responses in identical twins.

Sequenced input: CD4+ T cells sorted from blood. The receptor source for this set is a young woman in good health. Both conserved end residues are part of each CDR3. A D gene is named only where the DNA matches it firmly. The size of a clone is reported for some rows only, either as once, few or many, or as a class for expanded clones.

V gene	clone size	J gene	CDR3 length	D gene	CDR3 DNA	CDR3 protein
TRBV5-1	-	TRBJ2-5	15	TRBD2	TGCGCCAGCAGCCCCTCTGCGGGGGGTGGTGAGACCCAGTACTTC	CASSPSAGGGETQYF
TRBV24-1	many	TRBJ2-1	13	-	TGTGCCACCTCAACCGATTCTTACCAGGAGCAGTTCTTC	CATSTDSYQEQFF
TRBV6-1	few	TRBJ2-7	15	TRBD2	TGTGCCAGCAGCACCGGACTAGCCTATACCTACGAGCAGTACTTC	CASSTGLAYTYEQYF
TRBV20-1	-	TRBJ2-1	16	TRBD2	TGCAGTGCTAGGGGGGGGACGCGAAGCTCCTACAATGAGCAGTTCTTC	CSARGGTRSSYNEQFF
TRBV12-3/TRBV12-4	-	TRBJ2-7	13	TRBD1	TGTGCTATCCGGCGGGGACAGGCTACGGAGCAGTACTTC	CAIRRGQATEQYF
TRBV10-3	few	TRBJ2-3	13	-	TGTGCCATCAGCGCTAGTCCCACAGATACGCAGTATTTT	CAISASPTDTQYF
TRBV12-3/TRBV12-4	few	TRBJ1-1	12	-	TGTGCCAGCAGCTCCCTGGTAACTGAAGCTTTCTTT	CASSSLVTEAFF
TRBV20-1	-	TRBJ2-2	15	-	TGCAGTGCTTCGAGCGGGCGTGGGAACACCGGGGAGCTGTTTTTT	CSASSGRGNTGELFF
TRBV10-3	-	TRBJ2-1	15	-	TGTGCCATCAGCCCCGGAGGGAGCTCCTACAATGAGCAGTTCTTC	CAISPGGSSYNEQFF
TRBV29-1	few	TRBJ2-2	13	-	TGCAGCGGCCAGGGGACGAACACCGGGGAGCTGTTTTTT	CSGQGTNTGELFF
TRBV5-4	-	TRBJ2-7	13	-	TGTGCCAGTACGGACCTCAGCTCCTACGAGCAGTACTTC	CASTDLSSYEQYF
TRBV20-1	few	TRBJ1-2	12	TRBD1	TGCAGTGCGGGGGACAGCCCCTATGGCTACACCTTC	CSAGDSPYGYTF
TRBV7-3	few	TRBJ2-6	15	-	TGTGCCAGCAGGTCAGACGCATCTGGGGCCAACGTCCTGACTTTC	CASRSDASGANVLTF
TRBV11-2	-	TRBJ2-3	16	TRBD1	TGTGCCAGCAGCTGGCAGGGGGCGGGAAGCACAGATACGCAGTATTTT	CASSWQGAGSTDTQYF
TRBV5-1	few	TRBJ2-1	15	-	TGCGCCAGCAGCTTGGTGCAGGCCGCCTACAATGAGCAGTTCTTC	CASSLVQAAYNEQFF
TRBV6-2/TRBV6-3	-	TRBJ2-1	15	-	TGTGCCAGCACAGAGGGGCGGGGGCCCTACAATGAGCAGTTCTTC	CASTEGRGPYNEQFF
TRBV20-1	-	TRBJ2-5	13	-	TGCAGTGCTGGGGCCCCAGGGGTAGAGACCCAGTACTTC	CSAGAPGVETQYF
TRBV14	few	TRBJ2-1	17	TRBD2	TGTGCCAGCAGCAAGGGACTAGCGGTCTCTAGGGGAAATGAGCAGTTCTTC	CASSKGLAVSRGNEQFF